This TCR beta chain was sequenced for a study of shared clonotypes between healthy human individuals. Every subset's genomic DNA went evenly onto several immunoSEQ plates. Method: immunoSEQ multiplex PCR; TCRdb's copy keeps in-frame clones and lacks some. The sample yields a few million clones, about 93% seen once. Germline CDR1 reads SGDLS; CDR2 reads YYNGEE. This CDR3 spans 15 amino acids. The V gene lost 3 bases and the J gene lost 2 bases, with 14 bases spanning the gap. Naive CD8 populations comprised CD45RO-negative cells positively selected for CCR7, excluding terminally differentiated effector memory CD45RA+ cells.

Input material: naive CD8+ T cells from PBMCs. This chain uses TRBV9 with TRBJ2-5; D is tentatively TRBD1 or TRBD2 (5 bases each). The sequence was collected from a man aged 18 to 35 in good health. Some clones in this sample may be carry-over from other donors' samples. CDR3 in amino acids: CASSAAGTLQETQYF. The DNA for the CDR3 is TGTGCCAGCAGCGCAGCCGGGACCCTTCAAGAGACCCAGTACTTC.